This T cell receptor (beta chain) was sequenced during a study of immune evolution from preneoplasia to lung adenocarcinoma. Study-wide context: HLA loss of heterozygosity: about 7% AIS, over 12% MIA, over 25% ADC, none AAH. Study findings and constraints: Later-stage lesions seemingly showed higher T cell density and diversity than normal lung.

Patients had resection in Japan or China between about 2014 and 2018. Trimming pared 5 bases from V and 1 base from J, leaving 1 base between. Per germline, CDR1 MDHEN and CDR2 SYDVKM. This CDR3 has 11 residues. Data came from immunoSEQ multiplex PCR; TCRdb stores just in-frame clones and leaves some out. The table has approximately 10,000 clones, 70% to 90% seen once. In the case of this clone: Antigen specificity is unknown.

The clonotype originates from a person aged 65 to 85 with invasive lung adenocarcinoma. Some clones in this sample may be carry-over from other donors' samples. J is TRBJ2-3 and V is TRBV28; D is ambiguous. The sequenced sample consisted of FFPE invasive lung adenocarcinoma tissue. The CDR3 DNA is TGTGCCAGCAGTCGCACAGATACGCAGTATTTT. This translates into CASSRTDTQYF.